The 2 T cell receptor beta chains below all came from one sample that was sequenced in a study of T cell responses to AZD1222 COVID-19 vaccine (TCRdb year 2021). The library was generated by the immunoSEQ multiplex PCR assay. TCRdb retrieved this table from immuneACCESS and kept in-frame rearrangements only. Not all clones are present; in checked studies, unresolved V genes account for under half, and no reason is known for the remainder. The sample has about 120,000 clones on record, 88% of them singletons. The ten biggest clones cover 4.5% to 5% of the sample. This specimen's time point label, per the study, means: baseline before first vaccination. The material sequenced was peripheral blood, taken on day 0 of AZD1222 vaccination. These receptors all come from an adult in good health.

This sequence joins TRBV29-1 and TRBJ2-7; 9 nucleotides agree with TRBD1. V lost 7 bases and J lost 6; bases outside the gene matches: 10. Germline V gives CDR1 SQVTM, CDR2 ANQGSEA. The CDR3 totals 13 residues. The CDR3 nucleotides are TGCAGCGGGGGACAGGGTACCTTTGGCGAGCAGTACTTC. Translating it yields CSGGQGTFGEQYF.

Only one count was recorded for this clone. The rearrangement links TRBV4-3 to TRBJ2-1, with TRBD2 identical over 12 bases. Germline-derived CDR1 and CDR2 are LGHNA and YSLEER. Trimming at V came to 4 bases and at J to 11 bases, leaving 15 bases not matched to a gene. CDR3 length: 17 residues. CDR3 sequence: CASSPNVGTSGRGKQFF. DNA of the CDR3: TGCGCCAGCAGCCCGAACGTCGGGACTAGCGGGCGGGGAAAGCAGTTCTTC.